A single sample is the source of the 30 T cell receptor beta chains below, sequenced in a study of identical twins. TCRdb independently ran MiXCR on the 5' RACE reads; one entry per CDR3 protein. This table has some 1,700,000 distinct CDR3 sequences, around a third appearing once. The sample consisted of cord blood. These receptors were collected from a newborn girl in good health.

The V and J genes are TRBV9 and TRBJ2-1; 8 bases map to TRBD2. Germline V CDR1 and CDR2: SGDLS, YYNGEE. V gave up 0 bases and J gave up 0 bases; unmatched junction bases: 8. CDR3 length equals 18 residues. The CDR3 DNA sequence: TGTGCCAGCAGCGTAGCGGGAGGGTGGCCTTCCTCCTACAATGAGCAGTTCTTC. It yields the protein CASSVAGGWPSSYNEQFF.

The chain is built from TRBV12-3 or TRBV12-4 and TRBJ1-1; 7 nucleotides line up with TRBD1. V shed 2 bases, J shed 10 bases, and the junction held 4 bases outside the gene matches. This CDR3 is 12 amino acids long. The CDR3: CASSLKGARAFF. CDR3 DNA: TGTGCCAGCAGTTTAAAGGGGGCTCGAGCTTTCTTT.

A few counts support this clonotype. This sequence joins TRBV28 and TRBJ2-1; TRBD1 is a possible D gene (6 bases). Germline V gene sequence: CDR1 MDHEN, CDR2 SYDVKM. This CDR3 region has 16 residues. V lost 5 bases and J 5 bases, leaving 19 bases between the germline ends. The CDR3 bases are TGTGCCAGCAGTCCGGCACTAGGCAAGGGGGACAATGAGCAGTTCTTC. It codes for CASSPALGKGDNEQFF. The full variable domain, with the rest looked up from reference TRBV28 and TRBJ2-1, is DVKVTQSSRYLVKRTGEKVFLECVQDMDHENMFWYRQDPGLGLRLIYFSYDVKMKEKGDIPEGYSVSREKKERFSLILESASTNQTSMYLCASSPALGKGDNEQFFGPGTRLTVL.

V gene TRBV20-1 combines with J gene TRBJ2-7, with TRBD1 matching over 10 bases. The length of the CDR3 is 15 residues. The V gene end was trimmed by 5 bases and the J gene end by 1 base; junction bases not matched to a gene: 8. In germline, CDR1 is DFQATT, CDR2 SNEGSKA (reference sequence). The CDR3 loop reads CSAPPGTGDSYEQYF. CDR3 DNA sequence: TGCAGTGCTCCCCCGGGGACAGGGGATTCCTACGAGCAGTACTTC.

This clonotype showed up just once. The V call is TRBV7-9, the J call TRBJ2-5; 10 bases fit TRBD2. Unmatched junction bases numbered 14, after V lost 2 bases and J lost 11 bases. Germline lookup yields CDR1 SEHNR and CDR2 FQNEAQ (reference sequence). The CDR3 length is 16 residues. The CDR3 coding sequence is TGTGCCAGCAGCTTATGGGTTAGCGGGGGGTACAATGAGCAGTACTTC. Its protein is CASSLWVSGGYNEQYF.

This clonotype has a count of ten or more. The rearrangement uses TRBV20-1 and TRBJ1-2, with 7 bases aligning to TRBD1. The germline gives CDR1 DFQATT, CDR2 SNEGSKA (reference sequence). With V trimmed by 4 bases and J by 2 bases, 7 bases remained unmatched. The CDR3 has 14 residues. DNA for the CDR3: TGCAGTGCTATCGCCCGGGACAGAAACTATGGCTACACCTTC. Amino acid sequence: CSAIARDRNYGYTF.

The rearrangement links TRBV20-1 to TRBJ2-1; 11 nucleotides agree with TRBD2. Unmatched junction bases numbered 15, after V lost 2 bases and J lost 9 bases. Looked up from germline, CDR1 is DFQATT and CDR2 is SNEGSKA (reference sequence). This CDR3 has 17 residues. The DNA of the CDR3 is TGCAGTGCTAGACTACTAGCGGGGGCGGTTCATGTATTTGAGCAGTTCTTC. Its protein product is CSARLLAGAVHVFEQFF.

To note about this clonotype: One end of the junction does not line up with germline, which may come from a read error. The chain employs TRBV6-6 and TRBJ2-3; D possibly corresponds to TRBD1 (7 bases). From germline, CDR1 is MNHNY and CDR2 SVGAGI (reference sequence). The length of the CDR3 is 15 residues. CDR3 protein: CASSQDAGGTDAQYF. The CDR3 nucleotides are TGTGCCAGCAGCCAGGATGCAGGGGGGACAGATGCGCAGTATTTT.

Only one count was recorded for this clonotype. The junction does not match germline at one end; this may be a read error. The chain combines TRBV10-3 with TRBJ1-4; a possible D gene is TRBD1 (5 bases). The CDR3 is made up of 15 amino acids. Germline CDR1 reads ENHRY; CDR2 reads SYGVKD. CDR3 sequence: CAISEQAVTSEKLFF. The CDR3 nucleotides are TGTGCCATCAGTGAACAGGCGGTCACTAGTGAAAAACTGTTTTTT.

This clonotype was observed a few times. CDR3 DNA sequence: TGCAGTGCTAAGTATTTTAGTGGAAGCACAGATACGCAGTATTTT. It encodes CSAKYFSGSTDTQYF. V gene TRBV20-1 combines with J gene TRBJ2-3; the D is unclear. The CDR3 spans 15 residues. V dropped 4 bases and J dropped 0 bases, with 14 bases sitting between them. Germline CDR1 reads DFQATT; CDR2 reads SNEGSKA (reference sequence).

This clonotype appeared a few times. The V gene is TRBV18, the J gene TRBJ2-5; a possible D gene is TRBD2 (5 bases). V lost 6 bases and J 2 bases, leaving 13 bases between the germline ends. The CDR3 loop spans 14 amino acids. Germline V gives CDR1 KGHSH, CDR2 LQKENI. The CDR3 DNA is TGTGCCAGCTCGCCCCGGGGAAAACAAGAGACCCAGTACTTC. This sequence encodes CASSPRGKQETQYF.

The chain carries TRBV12-3 or TRBV12-4 and TRBJ2-4; 14 positions match TRBD2. Near its end, the DNA agrees better with TRBJ2-5, so the J call may be wrong. This CDR3 contains 18 residues. Here the CDR3 DNA reads TGTGCCAGCAGTTTTTCGGGACTAGCGGGGGTAGGCGACGAGACCCAGTACTTC. Its protein product is CASSFSGLAGVGDETQYF.

The table lists this clonotype with a few counts. The genes are TRBV24-1 and TRBJ2-3; D not resolved. In germline, CDR1 is KGHDR, CDR2 SFDVKD. CDR3 length: 14 residues. V gave up 5 bases and J gave up 2 bases, with 10 bases separating them. As DNA, the CDR3 is TGTGCCACCAGTGTGGGTGGGCCCACAGATACGCAGTATTTT. Translation: CATSVGGPTDTQYF.

The chain carries TRBV29-1 and TRBJ1-1; 7 bases match TRBD1. In germline, CDR1 is SQVTM, CDR2 ANQGSEA. V was clipped by 1 base and J by 0 bases; unmatched bases: 17. This CDR3 contains 19 residues. The CDR3, as DNA: TGCAGCGTTGAAGCCCTGACAGGGACTCATGTGGTGGTGAACACTGAAGCTTTCTTT. Translating gives CSVEALTGTHVVVNTEAFF.

The chain recombines TRBV20-1 with TRBJ2-5; no clear D gene. CDR1 and CDR2 (germline): DFQATT, SNEGSKA (reference sequence). The CDR3 runs to 14 residues. The V end lost 5 bases, the J end lost 1 base, and 14 bases lay between the germline ends. The CDR3 DNA reads as TGCAGTGCTGGCTTTCTACGTCTCCAAGAGACCCAGTACTTC. Its translation: CSAGFLRLQETQYF.

There are a few counts of this clonotype. The rearrangement joins TRBV5-1 to TRBJ2-7; D is undetermined. Trimming stripped 7 bases from V and 2 bases from J, with 16 bases between. Germline CDR1 SGHRS, CDR2 YFSETQ. The CDR3 consists of 14 residues. This chain's CDR3 is CASSRAPTAYEQYF. The CDR3, as DNA: TGCGCCAGCTCCCGGGCACCTACTGCCTACGAGCAGTACTTC.

V and J are TRBV11-1 and TRBJ1-1; D remains unclear. CDR1 is SGHAT and CDR2 is FQDESV in the germline V gene (reference sequence). The V gene lost 6 bases and the J gene lost 2 bases, with 10 bases spanning the gap. This CDR3 has 13 amino acids. The CDR3 spells CASSHNPNTEAFF. The CDR3 nucleotides read TGTGCCAGCAGTCATAACCCCAACACTGAAGCTTTCTTT.

This clonotype was seen at least ten times. The chain recombines TRBV3-1 with TRBJ2-7; D may be TRBD1 (6 bases). This CDR3 is built from 13 residues. Deletions cut 4 bases from V and 2 bases from J, with 9 bases between. Germline lookup yields CDR1 LGHDT and CDR2 YNNKEL (reference sequence). The CDR3 DNA reads TGTGCCAGCAGCCGGGGACAAACCTACGAGCAGTACTTC. Translation: CASSRGQTYEQYF.

This clonotype has only a few counts. V and J are TRBV7-2 and TRBJ2-7; 9 bases match TRBD2. Germline-derived CDR1 and CDR2 are SGHTA and FQGNSA. CDR3 length: 16 residues. The ends lost 2 bases at V and 4 bases at J; junction bases unmatched: 9. The CDR3 reads CASSLNRLAGQYEQYF. CDR3 in DNA: TGTGCCAGCAGCTTAAACCGGCTAGCGGGACAATACGAGCAGTACTTC.

The chain is built from TRBV6-6 and TRBJ2-1; TRBD1 might be the D (6 bases). The CDR3 loop spans 16 amino acids. V was trimmed by 0 bases and J by 8 bases, leaving 17 bases between them. CDR1 is MNHNY, CDR2 SVGAGI, per germline (reference sequence). The CDR3 bases are TGTGCCAGCAGTTACTCGGGACCCCGGACAGCGGATGAGCAGTTCTTC. Translation: CASSYSGPRTADEQFF.

This chain uses TRBV7-9 with TRBJ1-4; D perhaps matches TRBD1 (5 bases). Trimming shortened V by 1 base and J by 4 bases, and 10 bases separated the two germline ends. The CDR3 extends over 15 amino acids. From germline, CDR1 is SEHNR and CDR2 FQNEAQ (reference sequence). The CDR3 DNA follows: TGTGCCAGCAGCTTAGGGGGACCGGTTAATGAAAAACTGTTTTTT. This sequence encodes CASSLGGPVNEKLFF.

This rearrangement joins TRBV7-2 to TRBJ2-7; 9 bases agree with TRBD2. This CDR3 spans 16 amino acids. The germline V gene encodes CDR1 SGHTA and CDR2 FQGNSA. J was trimmed by 7 bases and V by 8 bases; bases with no gene match: 18. The CDR3 DNA reads as TGTGCCAGCCGGAGTAGCGGGGGAGCTCCTTACAATGAGCAGTACTTC. This sequence encodes CASRSSGGAPYNEQYF. The full variable domain, its missing parts supplied by reference TRBV7-2 and TRBJ2-7, is GAGVSQSPSNKVTEKGKDVELRCDPISGHTALYWYRQSLGQGLEFLIYFQGNSAPDKSGLPSDRFSAERTGGSVSTLTIQRTQQEDSAVYLCASRSSGGAPYNEQYFGPGTRLTVT.

The chain joins TRBV20-1 to TRBJ2-4; 15 nucleotides agree with TRBD2. CDR3 length: 14 amino acids. The junction had 12 bases not matched to a gene; V was cut back by 6 bases and J by 15 bases. Germline-derived CDR1 and CDR2 are DFQATT and SNEGSKA (reference sequence). DNA for the CDR3: TGCAGTGCCGAGGGACTAGCGGGGGGCACAGACTCGTACTTC. Protein product: CSAEGLAGGTDSYF.

This clonotype was seen more than once but under ten times. This chain joins TRBV28 and TRBJ2-5, with D uncertain. The CDR3 length is 12 residues. V was clipped by 4 bases and J by 8 bases, with 11 bases between them. The germline gives CDR1 MDHEN, CDR2 SYDVKM. CDR3 sequence: CASSSSLSTQYF. The CDR3 coding sequence is TGTGCCAGCAGTTCCTCGCTGAGTACCCAGTACTTC.

This chain joins TRBV9 and TRBJ1-6; TRBD1 is a possible D gene (6 bases). The V gene's germline CDR1 is SGDLS and CDR2 YYNGEE. This CDR3 has 15 residues. The ends were cut back, 2 bases at V and 7 bases at J, with 13 bases in the middle. CDR3 coding DNA: TGTGCCAGCAGCGTTGCAAAGGGGGGGAATTCACCCCTCCACTTT. Its protein product is CASSVAKGGNSPLHF.

In this sample, this clonotype turned up a few times. J is TRBJ2-3 and V is TRBV13; 13 positions match TRBD2. Trimming took 1 base from V and 2 from J; bases not matched to a gene: 6. Germline assignment: CDR1 PRHDT and CDR2 FYEKMQ (reference sequence). The CDR3 length is 18 residues. Here the CDR3 reads CASSLVAGTSGDTDTQYF. CDR3 bases: TGTGCCAGCAGCTTAGTGGCCGGGACTAGCGGGGACACAGATACGCAGTATTTT.

In its sample, this clonotype was seen many times. The J gene is TRBJ2-3, the V gene TRBV7-2, with D maybe TRBD2 (5 bases). This CDR3 has 15 amino acids. The ends were cut back, 6 bases at V and 0 bases at J, with 13 bases in the middle. Germline V gives CDR1 SGHTA, CDR2 FQGNSA. In nucleotides, the CDR3 is TGTGCCAGCAGACAACGGACTGGTAGCACAGATACGCAGTATTTT. Translated, it gives CASRQRTGSTDTQYF.

The CDR3: CSAYVAGGPPDTQYF. The CDR3 region has the DNA TGCAGTGCTTACGTAGCGGGAGGGCCCCCAGATACGCAGTATTTT. J is TRBJ2-3 and V is TRBV20-1, with 11 bases identical to TRBD2. This CDR3 is 15 amino acids long. V shed 5 bases, J shed 4 bases, and the junction held 8 bases outside the gene matches. CDR1 is DFQATT and CDR2 is SNEGSKA in the germline V gene (reference sequence).

The chain recombines TRBV28 with TRBJ2-4; D is undetermined. V shed 0 bases and J shed 0 bases, with 9 bases lying between them. The CDR3 loop spans 16 amino acids. CDR1 MDHEN and CDR2 SYDVKM come from the germline V gene. CDR3 region: CASSLWTRVAKNIQYF. The DNA of the CDR3 is TGTGCCAGCAGTTTATGGACAAGGGTAGCCAAAAACATTCAGTACTTC.

At least ten counts were recorded for this clonotype. The chain uses TRBV5-1 and TRBJ2-3; 7 bases line up with TRBD2. V was pared by 4 bases and J by 2 bases, with 4 bases of the junction left unmatched. The CDR3 length is 14 residues. Germline-derived CDR1 and CDR2 are SGHRS and YFSETQ. The CDR3 bases are TGCGCCAGCAGCCTTAGCGGGTTCACAGATACGCAGTATTTT. Residues: CASSLSGFTDTQYF.